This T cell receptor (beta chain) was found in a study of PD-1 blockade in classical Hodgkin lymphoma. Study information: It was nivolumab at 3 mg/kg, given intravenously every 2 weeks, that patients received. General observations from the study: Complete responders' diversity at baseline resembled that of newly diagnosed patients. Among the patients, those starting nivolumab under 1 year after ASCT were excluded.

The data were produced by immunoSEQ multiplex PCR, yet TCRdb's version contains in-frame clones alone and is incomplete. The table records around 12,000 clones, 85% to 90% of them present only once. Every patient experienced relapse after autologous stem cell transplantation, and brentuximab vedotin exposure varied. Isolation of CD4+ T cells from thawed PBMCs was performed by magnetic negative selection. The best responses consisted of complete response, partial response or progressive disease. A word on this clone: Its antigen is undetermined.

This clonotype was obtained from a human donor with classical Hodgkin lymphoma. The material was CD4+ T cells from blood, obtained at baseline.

The CDR3 sequence is CASSDFGYTIYF. DNA for the CDR3: TGTGCCAGCAGTGATTTCGGATACACCATATATTTT. The J gene is TRBJ1-3, the V gene TRBV6-1; D is uncertain. V lost 3 bases, J lost 8 bases, and 8 bases lay in between. Per germline, CDR1 MNHNS and CDR2 SASEGT. The CDR3 covers 12 residues.